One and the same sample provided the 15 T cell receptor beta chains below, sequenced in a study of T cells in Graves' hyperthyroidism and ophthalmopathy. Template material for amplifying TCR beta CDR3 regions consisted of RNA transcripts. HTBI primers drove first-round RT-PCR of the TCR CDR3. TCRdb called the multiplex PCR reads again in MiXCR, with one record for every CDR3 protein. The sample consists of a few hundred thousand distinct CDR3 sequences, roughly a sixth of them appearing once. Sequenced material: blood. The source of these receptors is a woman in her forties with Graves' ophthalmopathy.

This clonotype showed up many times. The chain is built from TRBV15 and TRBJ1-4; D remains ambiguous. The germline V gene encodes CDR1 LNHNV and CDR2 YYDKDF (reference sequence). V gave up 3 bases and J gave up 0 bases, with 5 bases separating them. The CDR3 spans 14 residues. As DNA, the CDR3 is TGTGCCACCAGCAGCTATGCAACTAATGAAAAACTGTTTTTT. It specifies CATSSYATNEKLFF.

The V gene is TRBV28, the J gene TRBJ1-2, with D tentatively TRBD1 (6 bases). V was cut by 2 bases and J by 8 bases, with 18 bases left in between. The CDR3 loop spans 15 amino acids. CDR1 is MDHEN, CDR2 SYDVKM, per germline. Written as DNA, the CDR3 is TGTGCCAGCAGTTTAAGGACAGTCGGTATCCGCGGCTACACCTTC. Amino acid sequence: CASSLRTVGIRGYTF.

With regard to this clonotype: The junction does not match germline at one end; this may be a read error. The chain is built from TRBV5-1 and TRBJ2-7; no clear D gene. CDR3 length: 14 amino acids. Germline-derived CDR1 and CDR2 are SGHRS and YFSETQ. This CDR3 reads CASSLETMIYEQYF. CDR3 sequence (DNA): TGTGCCAGCAGCTTGGAAACCATGATCTACGAGCAGTACTTC.

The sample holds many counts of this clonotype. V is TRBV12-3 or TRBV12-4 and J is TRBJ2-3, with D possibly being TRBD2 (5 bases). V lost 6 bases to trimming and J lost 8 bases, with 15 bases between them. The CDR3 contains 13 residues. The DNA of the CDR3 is TGTGCCAGCAGCCCGGGCAGTGGAGGTACGCAGTATTTT. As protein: CASSPGSGGTQYF.

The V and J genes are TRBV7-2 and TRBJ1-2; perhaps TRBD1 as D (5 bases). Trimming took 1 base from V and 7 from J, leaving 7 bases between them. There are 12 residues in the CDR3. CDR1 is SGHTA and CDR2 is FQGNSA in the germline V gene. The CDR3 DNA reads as TGTGCCAGCAGCTTAGTCGGGGGTGGCTACACCTTC. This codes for CASSLVGGGYTF.

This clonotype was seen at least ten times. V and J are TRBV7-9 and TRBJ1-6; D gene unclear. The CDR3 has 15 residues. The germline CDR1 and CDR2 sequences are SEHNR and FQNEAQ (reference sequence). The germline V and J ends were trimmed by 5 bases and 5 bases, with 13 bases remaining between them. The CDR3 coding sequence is TGTGCCAGCAGCCCCAGTGGTATGGATAATTCACCCCTCCACTTT. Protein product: CASSPSGMDNSPLHF.

CDR3 amino acids: CSASPDRNEKLFF. In DNA, the CDR3 is TGCAGTGCTAGCCCGGACAGAAATGAAAAACTGTTTTTT. This chain uses TRBV20-1 with TRBJ1-4; D possibly corresponds to TRBD1 (6 bases). With 3 bases removed from V and 5 bases from J, the gap between germline ends came to 10 bases. Germline V CDR1 and CDR2: DFQATT, SNEGSKA (reference sequence). The length of the CDR3 is 13 residues.

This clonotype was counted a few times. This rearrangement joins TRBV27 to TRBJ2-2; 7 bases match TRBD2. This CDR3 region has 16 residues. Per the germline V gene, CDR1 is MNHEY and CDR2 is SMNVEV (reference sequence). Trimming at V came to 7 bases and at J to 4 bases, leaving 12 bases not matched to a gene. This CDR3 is CASTPRGGDLTGELFF. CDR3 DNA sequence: TGTGCCAGCACCCCGAGGGGAGGGGACCTCACCGGGGAGCTGTTTTTT.

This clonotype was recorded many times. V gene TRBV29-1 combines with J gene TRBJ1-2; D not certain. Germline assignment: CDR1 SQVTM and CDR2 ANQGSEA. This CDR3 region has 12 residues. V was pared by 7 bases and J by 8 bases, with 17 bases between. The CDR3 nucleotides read TGCAGCGCCTCTCCGGCCGCGGGAGGCTACACCTTC. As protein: CSASPAAGGYTF.

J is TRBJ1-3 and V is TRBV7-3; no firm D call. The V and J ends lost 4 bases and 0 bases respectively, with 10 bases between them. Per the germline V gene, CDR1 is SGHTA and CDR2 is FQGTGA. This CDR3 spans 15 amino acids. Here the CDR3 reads CASSSPSSSGNTIYF. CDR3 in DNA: TGTGCCAGCAGCTCCCCGTCGTCCTCTGGAAACACCATATATTTT.

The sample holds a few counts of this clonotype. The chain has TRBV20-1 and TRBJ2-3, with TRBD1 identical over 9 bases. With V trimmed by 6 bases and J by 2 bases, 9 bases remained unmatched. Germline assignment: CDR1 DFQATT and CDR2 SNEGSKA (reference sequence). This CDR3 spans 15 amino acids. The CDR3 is CSANTGGADTDTQYF. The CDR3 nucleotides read TGCAGTGCAAACACAGGGGGCGCGGACACAGATACGCAGTATTTT.

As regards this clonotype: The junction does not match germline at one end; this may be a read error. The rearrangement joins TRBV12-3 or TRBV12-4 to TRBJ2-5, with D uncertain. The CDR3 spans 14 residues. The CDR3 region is CASSLKLYQEAQYF. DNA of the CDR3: TGTGCCAGCAGTTTAAAGCTTTACCAAGAGGCCCAGTACTTC.

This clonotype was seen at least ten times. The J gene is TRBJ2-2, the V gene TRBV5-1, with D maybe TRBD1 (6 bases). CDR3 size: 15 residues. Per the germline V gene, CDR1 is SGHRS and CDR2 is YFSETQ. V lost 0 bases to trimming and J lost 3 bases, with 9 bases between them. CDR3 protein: CASSLAAGDTGELFF. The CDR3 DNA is TGCGCCAGCAGCTTGGCGGCAGGGGACACCGGGGAGCTGTTTTTT.

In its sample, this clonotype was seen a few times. The CDR3 DNA is TGTGCCAGTAATACGGGACAGGGGACGAACACTGAAGCTTTCTTT. It specifies CASNTGQGTNTEAFF. V usage is TRBV19 and J usage is TRBJ1-1, with 10 positions matching TRBD1. The germline V gene encodes CDR1 LNHDA and CDR2 SQIVND (reference sequence). V shed 7 bases, J shed 1 base, and the junction held 6 bases outside the gene matches. The CDR3 sequence is 15 residues long.

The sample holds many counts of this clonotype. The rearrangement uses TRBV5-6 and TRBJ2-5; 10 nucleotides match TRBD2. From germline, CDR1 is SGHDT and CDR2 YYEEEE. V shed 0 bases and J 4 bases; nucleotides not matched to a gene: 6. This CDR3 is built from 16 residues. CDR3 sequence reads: CASSLAPAGGRETQYF. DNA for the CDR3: TGTGCCAGCAGCTTGGCCCCAGCGGGAGGGAGAGAGACCCAGTACTTC.